This T cell receptor beta chain was captured in a study of beta chain features in type 1 diabetes. On the study more broadly: The samples had 85 million to 130 million sorted cells examined in all. The study's findings and limits: VDJ junctions from type 1 diabetes patients carried fewer insertions and larger deletions.

The CDR3 contains 12 residues. V was trimmed by 0 bases and J by 3 bases, leaving 3 bases between them. Germline CDR1 and CDR2: ENHRY and SYGVKD. CD4+ naive, central memory, regulatory and stem cell-like memory subsets were isolated by sorting on CD45RO/CCR7/CD25/CD127/CD95/CD27. Investigators reverse transcribed all isolated RNA, so they sequenced expressed TCRB transcripts. TCRdb's table, derived via immunoSEQ multiplex PCR, lists solely in-frame clones and lacks some. The sample contains almost 350,000 clones, 6.5% to 10% of which appear only once. Regarding this clone: No antigen is known for it.

Source material: central memory CD4+ T cells from blood. The rearrangement joins TRBV10-3 to TRBJ2-7; no clear D gene. This clonotype originated in a woman in her late teens or twenties in good health. The CDR3 DNA follows: TGTGCCATCAGTGAGTCAGTCTACGAGCAGTACTTC. Translating it yields CAISESVYEQYF.